Shown below are 24 T cell receptor beta chains from a single sample sequenced in a study of control samples from healthy donors and cancer patients. The protocol was immunoSEQ multiplex PCR, while the TCRdb copy is restricted to in-frame clones and leaves out a portion. The sample lists around 80,000 clones, around 92% occurring once. The material sequenced was blood. These TCRs come from a man in his fifties or sixties in good health.

This chain links TRBV19 with TRBJ1-1; D possibly corresponds to TRBD1 (5 bases). Per germline, CDR1 LNHDA and CDR2 SQIVND (reference sequence). The V and J ends lost 6 bases and 6 bases respectively, with 17 bases between them. The CDR3 is 14 amino acids. The CDR3 DNA reads as TGTGCCAGTAGAAAGAGTTCGGTGGGGGCTGAAGCTTTCTTT. Translating gives CASRKSSVGAEAFF.

The CDR3 region is CASRVSGNTIYF. The CDR3 nucleotides read TGCGCCAGCAGGGTCTCTGGAAACACCATATATTTT. J is TRBJ1-3 and V is TRBV10-2; D uncertain. The length of the CDR3 is 12 residues. The germline gives CDR1 WSHSY, CDR2 SAAADI. The germline V and J ends were trimmed by 6 bases and 0 bases, with 3 bases remaining between them.

This clone occurred a few times. One junction end does not reproduce the germline sequence, and a read error may be involved. This chain joins TRBV15 and TRBJ1-4; 10 bases line up with TRBD1. There are 18 residues in the CDR3. Germline-derived CDR1 and CDR2 are LNHNV and YYDKDF (reference sequence). The CDR3 reads CATRESLRDRGATTPYTF. The CDR3 DNA is TGTGCCACCCGGGAGAGTCTCCGGGACAGGGGAGCGACTACACCCTACACTTTT. Supplemented by reference TRBV15 and TRBJ1-4, the full variable domain reads DAMVIQNPRYQVTQFGKPVTLSCSQTLNHNVMYWYQQKSSQAPKLLFHYYDKDFNNEADTPDNFQSRRPNTSFCFLDIRSPGLGDTAMYLCATRESLRDRGATTPYTFGSGTQLSVL.

The chain carries TRBV3-1 (or the pseudogene TRBV3-2) and TRBJ2-7; 7 bases match TRBD1. The germline V gene has CDR1 LGHDT and CDR2 YNNKEL (reference sequence). V lost 4 bases and J lost 3; bases outside the gene matches: 15. The CDR3 contains 17 residues. Written as DNA, the CDR3 is TGTGCCAGCAGCCTTCAACAGGGGATCACAAAAAGCTACGAGCAGTACTTC. Protein product: CASSLQQGITKSYEQYF.

V gene TRBV19 combines with J gene TRBJ1-1, with D uncertain. The CDR3 has 14 residues. CDR1 LNHDA and CDR2 SQIVND come from the germline V gene (reference sequence). The germline V and J ends were trimmed by 5 bases and 5 bases, with 15 bases remaining between them. The CDR3 is CASSSVAGGTEAFF. Written as DNA, the CDR3 is TGTGCCAGTAGTTCCGTAGCCGGTGGGACTGAAGCTTTCTTT.

The rearrangement links TRBV12-3 or TRBV12-4 to TRBJ1-2; unclear D gene. This CDR3 spans 13 amino acids. The ends were cut back, 2 bases at V and 7 bases at J, with 11 bases in the middle. Here the CDR3 DNA reads TGTGCCAGCAGTTTAACCCAACTAGTTGGCTACACCTTC. Amino acid sequence: CASSLTQLVGYTF.

The chain couples TRBV6-5 to TRBJ1-6; 8 bases are shared with TRBD1. Germline CDR1 and CDR2: MNHEY and SVGAGI. This CDR3 is 14 amino acids long. J was trimmed by 7 bases and V by 6 bases; bases with no gene match: 5. The CDR3 protein is CASRMGQENSPLHF. The CDR3 coding sequence is TGTGCCAGCAGGATGGGACAGGAGAATTCACCCCTCCACTTT.

The CDR3 region has the DNA TGTGCCAGCAGCTTAGGGTCTGGGGTGAACACCGGGGAGCTGTTTTTT. Protein sequence: CASSLGSGVNTGELFF. J is TRBJ2-2 and V is TRBV7-7, with D hard to call. Germline V gives CDR1 SSHAT, CDR2 FNYEAQ (reference sequence). The CDR3 has 16 residues. Trimming cost V 1 base and J 1 base, with 10 bases left between them. The full variable domain, with the rest looked up from reference TRBV7-7 and TRBJ2-2, is GAGVSQSPRYKVTKRGQDVTLRCDPISSHATLYWYQQALGQGPEFLTYFNYEAQPDKSGLPSDRFSAERPEGSISTLTIQRTEQRDSAMYRCASSLGSGVNTGELFFGEGSRLTVL.

This chain joins TRBV5-6 and TRBJ1-5; 10 bases are shared with TRBD1. Germline CDR1 SGHDT, CDR2 YYEEEE. This CDR3 contains 14 residues. V dropped 4 bases and J dropped 6; count of bases not matched to a gene: 4. Written as DNA, the CDR3 is TGTGCCAGCAGCCCCGGGACAGGGGCTCAGCCCCAGCATTTT. It yields the protein CASSPGTGAQPQHF. Combining the CDR3 with reference TRBV5-6 and TRBJ1-5 gives the whole variable domain DAGVTQSPTHLIKTRGQQVTLRCSPKSGHDTVSWYQQALGQGPQFIFQYYEEEERQRGNFPDRFSGHQFPNYSSELNVNALLLGDSALYLCASSPGTGAQPQHFGDGTRLSIL.

This rearrangement joins TRBV5-6 to TRBJ2-7, with 9 bases lining up with TRBD1. This CDR3 is built from 19 residues. With V trimmed by 4 bases and J by 1 base, 18 bases remained unmatched. From germline, CDR1 is SGHDT and CDR2 YYEEEE. CDR3 amino acids: CASSPRMGQGFPRSYEQYF. The CDR3 nucleotides read TGTGCCAGCAGCCCACGGATGGGACAGGGTTTTCCAAGGTCCTACGAGCAGTACTTC.

The J gene is TRBJ1-1, the V gene TRBV12-3 or TRBV12-4; D might be TRBD1 (6 bases). Trimming removed 1 base at V and 4 bases at J, with 7 bases between. The CDR3 runs to 13 residues. CDR3 protein: CASSLEGGTEAFF. The CDR3 coding sequence is TGTGCCAGCAGTTTAGAGGGGGGCACTGAAGCTTTCTTT.

The V and J genes are TRBV5-6 and TRBJ2-5; no firm D call. Germline assignment: CDR1 SGHDT and CDR2 YYEEEE. This CDR3 comprises 13 residues. Trimming removed 0 bases at V and 0 bases at J, with 3 bases between. The CDR3 bases are TGTGCCAGCAGCTTGGATTACCAAGAGACCCAGTACTTC. As protein: CASSLDYQETQYF.

V is TRBV4-1 and J is TRBJ1-2, with 9 bases aligning to TRBD1. Germline CDR1 MGHRA, CDR2 YSYEKL. With V trimmed by 4 bases and J by 8 bases, 11 bases remained unmatched. This CDR3 has 15 residues. CDR3 residues: CASSLRTGGAGGYTF. The CDR3 region has the DNA TGCGCCAGCAGCCTCCGAACAGGGGGCGCGGGCGGCTACACCTTC.

This chain connects TRBV6-5 to TRBJ1-5; D not resolved. V was clipped by 5 bases and J by 3 bases, with 11 bases between them. The CDR3 runs to 14 residues. Germline loops: CDR1 MNHEY, CDR2 SVGAGI. For the CDR3, the DNA is TGTGCCAGCAGTCTGTCATGGGACAATCAGCCCCAGCATTTT. Translating it yields CASSLSWDNQPQHF.

Remarks on this clone: Other DNA sequences in this sample translate to the same CDR3. V and J are TRBV7-9 and TRBJ2-2; 8 positions agree with TRBD1. The CDR3 consists of 14 residues. Germline CDR1 SEHNR, CDR2 FQNEAQ (reference sequence). J was trimmed by 3 bases and V by 4 bases; bases with no gene match: 1. Written as DNA, the CDR3 is TGTGCCAGCAGCTCGGGACAGGACACCGGGGAGCTGTTTTTT. This gives the protein CASSSGQDTGELFF.

V and J are TRBV2 and TRBJ1-2; 8 bases are a match to TRBD1. The V and J ends lost 3 bases and 0 bases, in that order; junction bases with no gene match: 3. The CDR3 covers 15 residues. Germline lookup yields CDR1 SNHLY and CDR2 FYNNEI. CDR3 in amino acids: CASSEGQVANYGYTF. Written as DNA, the CDR3 is TGTGCCAGCAGTGAGGGACAGGTAGCTAACTATGGCTACACCTTC. Based on the CDR3 plus reference TRBV2 and TRBJ1-2, the full variable domain is EPEVTQTPSHQVTQMGQEVILRCVPISNHLYFYWYRQILGQKVEFLVSFYNNEISEKSEIFDDQFSVERPDGSNFTLKIRSTKLEDSAMYFCASSEGQVANYGYTFGSGTRLTVV.

The CDR3 spells CASSLGTGLAGNTIYF. The CDR3 bases are TGTGCCAGCAGCCTCGGGACAGGGTTGGCTGGAAACACCATATATTTT. V gene TRBV3-1 (or the pseudogene TRBV3-2) combines with J gene TRBJ1-3; 9 positions match TRBD1. The CDR3 consists of 16 residues. The germline V gene has CDR1 LGHDT and CDR2 YNNKEL (reference sequence). The V gene end was trimmed by 4 bases and the J gene end by 2 bases; junction bases not matched to a gene: 6.

The count of this clone is one. The rearrangement joins TRBV18 to TRBJ1-2; weak D call: TRBD1 (5 bases). Germline V CDR1 and CDR2: KGHSH, LQKENI. The CDR3 has 17 residues. Between the trimmed V and J ends, which lost 3 bases and 0 bases, there was a span of 17 bases. The CDR3: CASSPSQERVSNYGYTF. The CDR3 DNA follows: TGTGCCAGCTCACCCTCACAGGAGAGGGTCTCTAACTATGGCTACACCTTC.

The chain is built from TRBV10-2 and TRBJ1-1; D is undetermined. The CDR3 has 12 residues. V dropped 0 bases and J dropped 10 bases, with 9 bases sitting between them. CDR1 is WSHSY and CDR2 is SAAADI in the germline V gene. The DNA for the CDR3 is TGCGCCAGCAGTGAGTCGAACCAGGTAGCTTTCTTT. It specifies CASSESNQVAFF.

The chain couples TRBV10-3 to TRBJ2-2, with D hard to call. Trimming pared 5 bases from V and 0 bases from J, leaving 10 bases between. Germline-derived CDR1 and CDR2 are ENHRY and SYGVKD. The CDR3 loop spans 15 amino acids. CDR3 bases: TGTGCCATCAGTCAGCAGAGATCGAACACCGGGGAGCTGTTTTTT. Its protein is CAISQQRSNTGELFF.

The V and J genes are TRBV2 and TRBJ1-4; D is undetermined. Germline V lookup: CDR1 SNHLY, CDR2 FYNNEI. V was clipped by 6 bases and J by 0 bases, with 11 bases between them. There are 15 residues in the CDR3. This CDR3 reads CASRVRPATNEKLFF. Written as DNA, the CDR3 is TGTGCCAGCAGAGTAAGACCTGCAACTAATGAAAAACTGTTTTTT.

CDR3 DNA sequence: TGTGCCAGCACCAGGGAGGGTGAAGCTTTCTTT. Translation gives CASTREGEAFF. V usage is TRBV27 and J usage is TRBJ1-1; possibly TRBD1 for D (5 bases). Germline lookup yields CDR1 MNHEY and CDR2 SMNVEV (reference sequence). Trimming took off 7 bases at V and 7 bases at J, with 10 bases between the two ends. This CDR3 spans 11 amino acids.

V and J are TRBV30 and TRBJ2-3; D remains ambiguous. V lost 5 bases, J lost 2 bases, and 11 bases lay in between. The CDR3 is made up of 13 amino acids. The germline CDR1 and CDR2 sequences are GTSNPN and SVGIG (reference sequence). Here the CDR3 DNA reads TGTGCCTGGTCCGTCACTTACACAGATACGCAGTATTTT. It yields the protein CAWSVTYTDTQYF. Supplemented by reference TRBV30 and TRBJ2-3, the full variable domain reads SQTIHQWPATLVQPVGSPLSLECTVEGTSNPNLYWYRQAAGRGLQLLFYSVGIGQISSEVPQNLSASRPQDRQFILSSKKLLLSDSGFYLCAWSVTYTDTQYFGPGTRLTVL.

V gene TRBV12-3 or TRBV12-4 combines with J gene TRBJ1-2; the D gene is possibly TRBD1 (6 bases). The CDR3 is 12 residues long. With 6 bases removed from V and 6 bases from J, the gap between germline ends came to 11 bases. Written as DNA, the CDR3 is TGTGCCAGCAGCCGACAGGAGAATGGCTACACCTTC. Translation gives CASSRQENGYTF.